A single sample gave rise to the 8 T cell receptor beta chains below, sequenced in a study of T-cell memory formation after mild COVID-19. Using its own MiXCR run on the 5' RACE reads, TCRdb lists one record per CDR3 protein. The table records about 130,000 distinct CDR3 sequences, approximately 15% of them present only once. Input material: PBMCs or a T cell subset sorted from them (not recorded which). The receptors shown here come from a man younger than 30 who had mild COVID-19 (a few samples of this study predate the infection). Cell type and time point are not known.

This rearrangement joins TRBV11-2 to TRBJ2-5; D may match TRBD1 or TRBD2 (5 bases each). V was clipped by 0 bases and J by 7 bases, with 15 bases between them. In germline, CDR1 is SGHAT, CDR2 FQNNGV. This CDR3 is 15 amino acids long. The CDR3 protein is CASSLEQGPFATQYF. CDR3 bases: TGTGCCAGCAGCTTAGAGCAGGGACCTTTCGCGACCCAGTACTTC. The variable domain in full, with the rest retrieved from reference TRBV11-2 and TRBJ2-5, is EAGVAQSPRYKIIEKRQSVAFWCNPISGHATLYWYQQILGQGPKLLIQFQNNGVVDDSQLPKDRFSAERLKGVDSTLKIQPAKLEDSAVYLCASSLEQGPFATQYFGPGTRLLVL.

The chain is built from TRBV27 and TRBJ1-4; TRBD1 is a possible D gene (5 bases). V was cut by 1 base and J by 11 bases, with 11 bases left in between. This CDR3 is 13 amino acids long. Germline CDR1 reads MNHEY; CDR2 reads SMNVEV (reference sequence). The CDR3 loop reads CASSLYGARKLFF. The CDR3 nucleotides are TGTGCCAGCAGTTTATACGGGGCGAGGAAACTGTTTTTT.

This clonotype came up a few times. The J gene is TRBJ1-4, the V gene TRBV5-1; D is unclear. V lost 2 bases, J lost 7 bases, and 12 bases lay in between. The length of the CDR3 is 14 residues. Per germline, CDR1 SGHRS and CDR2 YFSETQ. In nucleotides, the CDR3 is TGCGCCAGCAGCTTTCGGGGTGGTGGTGAAAAACTGTTTTTT. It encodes CASSFRGGGEKLFF.

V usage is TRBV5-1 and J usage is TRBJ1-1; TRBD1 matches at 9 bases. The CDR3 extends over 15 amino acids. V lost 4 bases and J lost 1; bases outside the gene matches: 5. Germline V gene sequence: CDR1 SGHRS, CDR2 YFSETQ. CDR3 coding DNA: TGCGCCAGCAGCCCGAGGGGACAGGGGAACACTGAAGCTTTCTTT. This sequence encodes CASSPRGQGNTEAFF.

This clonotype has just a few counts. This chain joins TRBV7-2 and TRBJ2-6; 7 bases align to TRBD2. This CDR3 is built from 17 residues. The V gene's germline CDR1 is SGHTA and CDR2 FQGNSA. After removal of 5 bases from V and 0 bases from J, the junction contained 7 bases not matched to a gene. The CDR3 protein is CASSLSGGSSGANVLTF. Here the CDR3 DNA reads TGTGCCAGCAGCCTATCTGGCGGGAGCTCTGGGGCCAACGTCCTGACTTTC.

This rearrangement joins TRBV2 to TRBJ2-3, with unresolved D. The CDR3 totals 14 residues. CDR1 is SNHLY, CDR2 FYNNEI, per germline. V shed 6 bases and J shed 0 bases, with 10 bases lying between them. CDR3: CASREITSTDTQYF. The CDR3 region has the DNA TGTGCCAGCAGAGAAATTACTAGCACAGATACGCAGTATTTT.

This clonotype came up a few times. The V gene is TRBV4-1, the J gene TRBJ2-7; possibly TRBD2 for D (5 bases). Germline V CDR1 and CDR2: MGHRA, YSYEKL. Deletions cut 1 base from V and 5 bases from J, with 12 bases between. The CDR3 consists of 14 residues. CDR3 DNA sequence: TGCGCCAGCAGCCAAGTTGGACCGCGGGACGAGCAGTACTTC. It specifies CASSQVGPRDEQYF.

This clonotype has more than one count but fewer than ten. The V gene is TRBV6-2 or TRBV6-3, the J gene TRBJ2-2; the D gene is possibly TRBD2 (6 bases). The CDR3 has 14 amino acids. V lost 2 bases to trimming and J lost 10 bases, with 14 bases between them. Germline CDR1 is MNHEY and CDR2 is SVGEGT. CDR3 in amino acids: CASSYRLEGTELFF. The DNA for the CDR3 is TGTGCCAGCAGTTACCGACTGGAGGGTACGGAGCTGTTTTTT.